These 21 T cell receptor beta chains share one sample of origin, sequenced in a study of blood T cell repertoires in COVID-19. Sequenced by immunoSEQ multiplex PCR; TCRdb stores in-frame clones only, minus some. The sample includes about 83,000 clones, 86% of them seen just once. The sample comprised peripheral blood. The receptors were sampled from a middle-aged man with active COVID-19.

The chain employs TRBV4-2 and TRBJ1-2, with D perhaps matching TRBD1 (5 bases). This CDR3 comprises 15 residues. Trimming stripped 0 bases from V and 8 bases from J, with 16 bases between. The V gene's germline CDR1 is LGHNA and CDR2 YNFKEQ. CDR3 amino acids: CASSQEYIGGEGYTF. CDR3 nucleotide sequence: TGTGCCAGCAGCCAAGAGTATATTGGAGGGGAGGGCTACACCTTC.

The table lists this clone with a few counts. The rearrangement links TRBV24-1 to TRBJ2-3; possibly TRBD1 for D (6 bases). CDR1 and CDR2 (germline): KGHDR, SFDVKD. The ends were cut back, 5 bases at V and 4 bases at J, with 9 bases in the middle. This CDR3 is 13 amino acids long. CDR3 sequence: CATSVAGADTQYF. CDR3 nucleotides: TGTGCCACCAGTGTGGCAGGGGCAGATACGCAGTATTTT.

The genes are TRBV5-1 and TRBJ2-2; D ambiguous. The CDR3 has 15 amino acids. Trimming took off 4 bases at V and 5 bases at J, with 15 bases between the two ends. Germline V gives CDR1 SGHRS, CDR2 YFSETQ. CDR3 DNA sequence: TGCGCCAGCAGCCCGGTTCAGGATAAGACCGGGGAGCTGTTTTTT. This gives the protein CASSPVQDKTGELFF.

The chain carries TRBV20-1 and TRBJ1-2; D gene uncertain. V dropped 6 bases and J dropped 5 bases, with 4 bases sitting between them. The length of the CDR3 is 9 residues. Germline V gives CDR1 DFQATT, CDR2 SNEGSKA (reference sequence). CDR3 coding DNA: TGCAGTGCCCCTTATGGCTACACCTTC. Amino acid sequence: CSAPYGYTF.

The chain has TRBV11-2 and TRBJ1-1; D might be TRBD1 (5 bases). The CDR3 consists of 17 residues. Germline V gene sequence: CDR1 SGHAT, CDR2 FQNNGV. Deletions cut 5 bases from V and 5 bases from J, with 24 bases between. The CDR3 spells CASSPRLAPQGSTEAFF. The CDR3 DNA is TGTGCCAGCAGCCCCAGGCTGGCTCCCCAGGGTTCAACTGAAGCTTTCTTT.

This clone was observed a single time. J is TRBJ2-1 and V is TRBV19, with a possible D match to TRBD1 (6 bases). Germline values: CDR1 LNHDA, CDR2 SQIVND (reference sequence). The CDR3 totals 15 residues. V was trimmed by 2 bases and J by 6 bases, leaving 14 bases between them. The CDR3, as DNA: TGTGCCAGTAGTATAAGGACAGCCCGGCCCAATGAGCAGTTCTTC. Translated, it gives CASSIRTARPNEQFF.

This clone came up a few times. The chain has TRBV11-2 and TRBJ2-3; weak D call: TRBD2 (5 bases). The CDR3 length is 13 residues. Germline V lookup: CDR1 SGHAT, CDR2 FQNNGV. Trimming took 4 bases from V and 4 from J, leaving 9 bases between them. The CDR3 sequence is CASSSRAPDTQYF. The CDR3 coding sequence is TGTGCCAGCAGCTCGAGGGCCCCAGATACGCAGTATTTT. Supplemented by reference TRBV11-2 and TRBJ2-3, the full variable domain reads EAGVAQSPRYKIIEKRQSVAFWCNPISGHATLYWYQQILGQGPKLLIQFQNNGVVDDSQLPKDRFSAERLKGVDSTLKIQPAKLEDSAVYLCASSSRAPDTQYFGPGTRLTVL.

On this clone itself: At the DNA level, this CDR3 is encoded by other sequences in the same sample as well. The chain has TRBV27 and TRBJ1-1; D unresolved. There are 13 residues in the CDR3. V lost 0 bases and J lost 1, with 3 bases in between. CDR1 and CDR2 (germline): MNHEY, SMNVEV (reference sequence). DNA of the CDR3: TGTGCCAGCAGTTTATCCCGGAACACTGAAGCTTTCTTT. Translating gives CASSLSRNTEAFF.

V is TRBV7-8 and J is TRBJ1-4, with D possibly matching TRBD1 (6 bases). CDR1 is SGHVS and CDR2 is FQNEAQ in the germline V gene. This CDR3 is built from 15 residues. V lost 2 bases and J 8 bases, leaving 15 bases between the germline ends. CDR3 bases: TGTGCCAGCAGCTTAATAGGGGGAGTGGAAGAAAAACTGTTTTTT. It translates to CASSLIGGVEEKLFF.

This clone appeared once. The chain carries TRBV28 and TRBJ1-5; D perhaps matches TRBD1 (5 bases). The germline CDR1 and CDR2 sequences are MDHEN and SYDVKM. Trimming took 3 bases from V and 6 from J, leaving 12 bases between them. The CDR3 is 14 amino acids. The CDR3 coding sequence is TGTGCCAGCAGTTTGGGCAGGGTGGTTCAGCCCCAGCATTTT. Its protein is CASSLGRVVQPQHF.

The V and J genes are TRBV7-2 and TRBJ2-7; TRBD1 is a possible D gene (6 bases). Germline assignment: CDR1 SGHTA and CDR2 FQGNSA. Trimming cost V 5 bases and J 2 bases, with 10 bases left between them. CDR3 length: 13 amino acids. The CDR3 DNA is TGTGCCAGCAGCGTACGGACAGCCTACGAGCAGTACTTC. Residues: CASSVRTAYEQYF. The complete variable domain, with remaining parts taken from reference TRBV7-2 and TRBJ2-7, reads GAGVSQSPSNKVTEKGKDVELRCDPISGHTALYWYRQSLGQGLEFLIYFQGNSAPDKSGLPSDRFSAERTGGSVSTLTIQRTQQEDSAVYLCASSVRTAYEQYFGPGTRLTVT.

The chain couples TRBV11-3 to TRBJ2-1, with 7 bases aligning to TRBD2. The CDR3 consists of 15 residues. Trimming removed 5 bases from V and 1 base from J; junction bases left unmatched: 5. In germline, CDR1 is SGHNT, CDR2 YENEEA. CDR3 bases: TGTGCCAGCAGCCGGACTAGGAGTTCCTACAATGAGCAGTTCTTC. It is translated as CASSRTRSSYNEQFF.

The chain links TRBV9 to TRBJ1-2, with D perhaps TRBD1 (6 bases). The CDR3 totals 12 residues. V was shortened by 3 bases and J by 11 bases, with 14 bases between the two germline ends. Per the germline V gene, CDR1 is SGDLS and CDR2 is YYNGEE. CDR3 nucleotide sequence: TGTGCCAGCAGCGAGTCACAGGGCTTTTACACCTTC. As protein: CASSESQGFYTF. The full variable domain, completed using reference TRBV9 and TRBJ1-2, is DSGVTQTPKHLITATGQRVTLRCSPRSGDLSVYWYQQSLDQGLQFLIQYYNGEERAKGNILERFSAQQFPDLHSELNLSSLELGDSALYFCASSESQGFYTFGSGTRLTVV.

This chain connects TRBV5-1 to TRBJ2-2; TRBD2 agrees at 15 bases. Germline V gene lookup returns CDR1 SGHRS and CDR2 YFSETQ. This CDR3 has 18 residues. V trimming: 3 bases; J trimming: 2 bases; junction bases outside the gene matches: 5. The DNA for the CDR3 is TGCGCCAGCAGCTGGAGGGGACTAGCGGGAGGAAACACCGGGGAGCTGTTTTTT. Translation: CASSWRGLAGGNTGELFF.

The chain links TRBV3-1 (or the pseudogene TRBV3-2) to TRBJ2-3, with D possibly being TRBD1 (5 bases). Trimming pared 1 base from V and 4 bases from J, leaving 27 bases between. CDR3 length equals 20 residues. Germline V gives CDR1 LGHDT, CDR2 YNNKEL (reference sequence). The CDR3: CASSQVRGSGRVSGPDTQYF. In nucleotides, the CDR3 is TGTGCCAGCAGCCAAGTAAGAGGAAGTGGCAGGGTCTCTGGGCCAGATACGCAGTATTTT.

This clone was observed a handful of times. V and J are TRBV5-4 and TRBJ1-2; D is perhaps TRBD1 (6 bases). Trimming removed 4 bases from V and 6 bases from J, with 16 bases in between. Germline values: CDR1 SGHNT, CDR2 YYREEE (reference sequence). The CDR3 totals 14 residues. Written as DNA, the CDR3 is TGTGCCAGCAGCGCGGCGGCGGGGGCGGATGGCTACACCTTC. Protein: CASSAAAGADGYTF.

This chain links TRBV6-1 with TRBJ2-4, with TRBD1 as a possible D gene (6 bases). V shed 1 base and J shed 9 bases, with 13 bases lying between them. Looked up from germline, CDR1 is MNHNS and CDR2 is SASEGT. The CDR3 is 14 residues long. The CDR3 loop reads CASSEGTGWSIQYF. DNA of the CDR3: TGTGCCAGCAGTGAAGGTACAGGGTGGAGCATTCAGTACTTC.

Here the CDR3 reads CASSTDRVRMNTEAFF. CDR3 in DNA: TGTGCCAGCAGCACCGACAGGGTACGAATGAACACTGAAGCTTTCTTT. The chain is built from TRBV9 and TRBJ1-1; 7 positions agree with TRBD1. Germline V lookup: CDR1 SGDLS, CDR2 YYNGEE. Trimming took 4 bases from V and 0 from J; bases not matched to a gene: 9. CDR3 size: 16 residues. The full variable domain, rest sourced from reference TRBV9 and TRBJ1-1, is DSGVTQTPKHLITATGQRVTLRCSPRSGDLSVYWYQQSLDQGLQFLIQYYNGEERAKGNILERFSAQQFPDLHSELNLSSLELGDSALYFCASSTDRVRMNTEAFFGQGTRLTVV.

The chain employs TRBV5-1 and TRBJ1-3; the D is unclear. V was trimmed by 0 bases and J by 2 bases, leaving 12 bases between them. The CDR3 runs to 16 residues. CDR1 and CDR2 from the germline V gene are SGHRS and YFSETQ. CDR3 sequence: CASSLGSQSAGNTIYF. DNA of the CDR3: TGCGCCAGCAGCTTGGGTAGCCAATCAGCTGGAAACACCATATATTTT.

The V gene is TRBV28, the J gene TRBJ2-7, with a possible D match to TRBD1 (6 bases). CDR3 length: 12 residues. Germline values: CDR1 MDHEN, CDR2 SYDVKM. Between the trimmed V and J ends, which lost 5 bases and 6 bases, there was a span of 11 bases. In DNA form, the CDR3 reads TGTGCCAGCAGTCGCGGACAGATCGAGCAGTACTTC. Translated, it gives CASSRGQIEQYF.

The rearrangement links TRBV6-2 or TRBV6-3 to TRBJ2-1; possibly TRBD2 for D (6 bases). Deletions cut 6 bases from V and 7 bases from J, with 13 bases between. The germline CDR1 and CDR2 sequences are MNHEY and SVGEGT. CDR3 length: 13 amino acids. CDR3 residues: CASSSLGRNEQFF. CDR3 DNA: TGTGCCAGCAGCTCCCTTGGGAGGAATGAGCAGTTCTTC.